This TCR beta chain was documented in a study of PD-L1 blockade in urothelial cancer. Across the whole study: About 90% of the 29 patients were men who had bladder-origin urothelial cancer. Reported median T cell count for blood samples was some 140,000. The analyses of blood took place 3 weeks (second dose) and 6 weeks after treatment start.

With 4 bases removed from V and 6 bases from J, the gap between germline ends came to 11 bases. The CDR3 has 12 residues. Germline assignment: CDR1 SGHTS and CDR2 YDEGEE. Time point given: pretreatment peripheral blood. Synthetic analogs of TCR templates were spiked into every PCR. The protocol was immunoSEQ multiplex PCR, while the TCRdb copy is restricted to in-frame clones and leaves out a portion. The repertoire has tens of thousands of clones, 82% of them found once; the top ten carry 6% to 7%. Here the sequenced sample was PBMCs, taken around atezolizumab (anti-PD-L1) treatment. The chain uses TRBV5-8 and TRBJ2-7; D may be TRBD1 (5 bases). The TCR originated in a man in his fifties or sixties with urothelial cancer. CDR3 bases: TGTGCCAGCAGCCAGGGTTTTAGCGAGCAGTACTTC. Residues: CASSQGFSEQYF.